One sample yielded the 12 T cell receptor beta chains listed below, sequenced in a study of T cell clones after liver transplantation. Clones were sequenced by immunoSEQ multiplex PCR, and TCRdb holds only the in-frame ones, with some missing. The sample lists 70,000 to 95,000 clones, around four fifths occurring once. The sample was CD4+ T cells from blood, taken at the 22-month timepoint. These receptors were collected from a human patient who received a liver transplant. The graft donor may account for some of the T cells.

V is TRBV27 and J is TRBJ2-1; TRBD2 agrees at 10 bases. Unmatched junction bases numbered 12, after V lost 6 bases and J lost 4 bases. In germline, CDR1 is MNHEY, CDR2 SMNVEV (reference sequence). This CDR3 comprises 17 residues. The CDR3 nucleotides read TGTGCCAGCAGCCGACGCCCAGGACTAGCGGTATACAATGAGCAGTTCTTC. It specifies CASSRRPGLAVYNEQFF.

V and J are TRBV5-5 and TRBJ1-4; 7 bases agree with TRBD1. The CDR3 covers 15 residues. From germline, CDR1 is SGHKS and CDR2 YYEKEE (reference sequence). With V trimmed by 4 bases and J by 7 bases, 10 bases remained unmatched. Here the CDR3 DNA reads TGTGCCAGCAGCGCAGAGACAGGGCTAGGTGAAAAACTGTTTTTT. Amino acid sequence: CASSAETGLGEKLFF.

The chain carries TRBV7-8 and TRBJ1-5; possibly TRBD1 for D (6 bases). The CDR3 contains 18 residues. The V gene's germline CDR1 is SGHVS and CDR2 FQNEAQ. Trimming removed 2 bases at V and 0 bases at J, with 17 bases between. The CDR3 nucleotides are TGTGCCAGCAGCTTAAAGTCCGGACAGTCTTATAGCAATCAGCCCCAGCATTTT. Its protein product is CASSLKSGQSYSNQPQHF.

The chain has TRBV9 and TRBJ2-2; a possible D gene is TRBD1 (5 bases). From germline, CDR1 is SGDLS and CDR2 YYNGEE. The V end lost 0 bases, the J end lost 5 bases, and 8 bases lay between the germline ends. This CDR3 has 14 amino acids. CDR3 nucleotide sequence: TGTGCCAGCAGCGTAGGGACAAGGACCGGGGAGCTGTTTTTT. Translation gives CASSVGTRTGELFF.

The chain is built from TRBV11-2 and TRBJ1-6; TRBD1 agrees at 8 bases. Looked up from germline, CDR1 is SGHAT and CDR2 is FQNNGV. The CDR3 runs to 15 residues. J lost 9 bases, V lost 2 bases, and 6 bases had no gene match. The CDR3 bases are TGTGCCAGCAGCTTACAGGGGGCGCAGAGTTCACCCCTCCACTTT. This gives the protein CASSLQGAQSSPLHF.

The rearrangement uses TRBV5-6 and TRBJ2-7; D is ambiguous. The V end lost 3 bases, the J end lost 7 bases, and 11 bases lay between the germline ends. CDR3 size: 12 residues. Germline CDR1 SGHDT, CDR2 YYEEEE. CDR3 DNA: TGTGCCAGCAGCTCCGACATCCTAGAGCAGTACTTC. This translates into CASSSDILEQYF.

This clone was counted only a few times. The chain has TRBV6-6 and TRBJ1-2, with D uncertain. Germline CDR1 reads MNHNY; CDR2 reads SVGAGI (reference sequence). CDR3 length: 15 amino acids. V was clipped by 5 bases and J by 7 bases, with 20 bases between them. CDR3 sequence reads: CASSLTRTDLLGYTF. Here the CDR3 DNA reads TGTGCCAGCAGTCTGACTCGGACGGACCTCCTTGGCTACACCTTC.

The V call is TRBV6-1, the J call TRBJ2-3; 7 nucleotides align to TRBD1. V dropped 10 bases and J dropped 5; count of bases not matched to a gene: 12. This CDR3 comprises 14 residues. Germline values: CDR1 MNHNS, CDR2 SASEGT. In DNA, the CDR3 is TGTGCCACCAGGCAGACAGGGCTAGGAGATACGCAGTATTTT. This translates into CATRQTGLGDTQYF.

The chain joins TRBV21-1 to TRBJ2-1. TRBV21-1 is a recognized pseudogene. This CDR3 is 17 amino acids long. The CDR3, as DNA: TGTGCCAGCAGATCATCTTTGCTACACCATTCCGACAATGAGCAGTTCTTC. It codes for CASRSSLLHHSDNEQFF.

With respect to this clone: The same CDR3 also results from other DNA sequences found in this sample. The chain combines TRBV5-1 with TRBJ2-1; 8 nucleotides match TRBD2. Looked up from germline, CDR1 is SGHRS and CDR2 is YFSETQ. The junction had 0 bases not matched to a gene; V was cut back by 2 bases and J by 5 bases. The CDR3 covers 13 residues. The CDR3 nucleotides read TGCGCCAGCAGCTTTAGCGGGAACAATGAGCAGTTCTTC. As protein: CASSFSGNNEQFF.

The rearrangement links TRBV5-6 to TRBJ1-5; D gene ambiguous. V lost 0 bases to trimming and J lost 4 bases, with 5 bases between them. From germline, CDR1 is SGHDT and CDR2 YYEEEE. The CDR3 has 13 amino acids. The CDR3 coding sequence is TGTGCCAGCAGCTTGGGGCGGAATCAGCCCCAGCATTTT. Protein product: CASSLGRNQPQHF. The full variable domain, rest sourced from reference TRBV5-6 and TRBJ1-5, is DAGVTQSPTHLIKTRGQQVTLRCSPKSGHDTVSWYQQALGQGPQFIFQYYEEEERQRGNFPDRFSGHQFPNYSSELNVNALLLGDSALYLCASSLGRNQPQHFGDGTRLSIL.

The J gene is TRBJ2-5, the V gene TRBV5-1; possibly TRBD1 for D (6 bases). The germline CDR1 and CDR2 sequences are SGHRS and YFSETQ. The CDR3 runs 15 residues. V lost 4 bases and J 5 bases, leaving 18 bases between the germline ends. The CDR3 loop reads CASSVGGPQKETQYF. For the CDR3, the DNA is TGCGCCAGCAGCGTAGGGGGACCGCAGAAGGAGACCCAGTACTTC.